This T cell receptor (beta chain) is drawn from a study of cytomegalovirus exposure and HLA in healthy donors. This PCR relied on a set of 60 Vbeta primers and 13 Jbeta primers. Per the authors' pipeline: In a later analysis, of roughly 83 million unique beta chains, roughly 9.9 million appeared in at least two donors. The assay was immunoSEQ multiplex PCR, and TCRdb's table has in-frame clones only and misses some. V, J and clone size reflect that table, while D and trimming were determined from the DNA. The data hold more than 110,000 clones, with roughly three quarters observed a single time. Whole-study findings and limits: Per published reports, the classifier diagnosed cytomegalovirus status with high specificity and sensitivity.

For this clone: No antigen is known for it.

The ends lost 11 bases at V and 1 base at J; junction bases unmatched: 7. This CDR3 region has 14 residues. The germline gives CDR1 SNHLY, CDR2 FYNNEI. The V call is TRBV2, the J call TRBJ2-7; TRBD2 agrees at 11 bases. This TCR derives from a man younger than 35 in good health and CMV-seronegative. The source material was PBMCs. CDR3: CAWVAGGRSYEQYF. DNA of the CDR3: TGTGCCTGGGTAGCGGGAGGGCGGTCCTACGAGCAGTACTTC.